This paragraph covers one T cell receptor (beta chain) sequence. Its specificity is unknown. Germline V lookup: CDR1 GTSNPN, CDR2 SVGIG (reference sequence). Losses at the gene ends were 0 bases for V and 0 bases for J; bases not matched to a gene: 6. This CDR3 is 17 amino acids long. The data stem from a study of cytomegalovirus exposure and HLA in healthy donors. General study findings and limits: When a later analysis was performed, an Asian-associated ancestry cluster reportedly had fewer N-insertions than the roughly 630-donor mean. Earlier analysis looked at TCR beta V segments, and most were productive about 87% or about 30% of the time. Presence/absence comparisons presumed near-even sequencing depth among donors.

PCR was performed using 60 Vbeta and 13 Jbeta primers. Sequencing was performed with immunoSEQ multiplex PCR; in TCRdb, only in-frame clones are kept and a portion is missing. This sample carries 85,000 to 100,000 clones, more than 70% of them seen once, and the ten largest clones take roughly 3.8%. V usage is TRBV30 and J usage is TRBJ1-3; 9 nucleotides agree with TRBD1. This sequence was found in a woman in her forties in good health and CMV-seronegative. The material sequenced was PBMCs. In DNA, the CDR3 is TGTGCCTGGAGTGTGCCGGGACAGGGCTTCTCTGGAAACACCATATATTTT. Translating gives CAWSVPGQGFSGNTIYF.